One sample yielded the 2 T cell receptor beta chains listed below, sequenced in a study of cytomegalovirus exposure and HLA in healthy donors. PCR employed 60 Vbeta and 13 Jbeta primers. Profiling relied on immunoSEQ multiplex PCR, and the TCRdb table lists in-frame clones only, not all of them. The sample lists fewer than 95,000 clones; around 84% were seen once. The source material was PBMCs. The source is a man aged 18 to 35 in good health and CMV-seronegative.

This rearrangement joins TRBV5-4 to TRBJ1-2, with 9 nucleotides matching TRBD1. The V gene's germline CDR1 is SGHNT and CDR2 YYREEE (reference sequence). Trimming removed 4 bases from V and 4 bases from J; junction bases left unmatched: 5. CDR3 length equals 14 residues. CDR3 amino acids: CASSLGQGGYGYTF. In nucleotides, the CDR3 is TGTGCCAGCAGCCTGGGACAGGGAGGCTATGGCTACACCTTC.

Written as DNA, the CDR3 is TGTGCCAGCAGCCCAGGGGGCGCGTTTGTTGGCTACACCTTC. Its protein is CASSPGGAFVGYTF. This chain links TRBV6-1 with TRBJ1-2, with TRBD1 matching over 8 bases. V was clipped by 6 bases and J by 7 bases; unmatched bases: 10. The CDR3 is 14 amino acids. Germline values: CDR1 MNHNS, CDR2 SASEGT.